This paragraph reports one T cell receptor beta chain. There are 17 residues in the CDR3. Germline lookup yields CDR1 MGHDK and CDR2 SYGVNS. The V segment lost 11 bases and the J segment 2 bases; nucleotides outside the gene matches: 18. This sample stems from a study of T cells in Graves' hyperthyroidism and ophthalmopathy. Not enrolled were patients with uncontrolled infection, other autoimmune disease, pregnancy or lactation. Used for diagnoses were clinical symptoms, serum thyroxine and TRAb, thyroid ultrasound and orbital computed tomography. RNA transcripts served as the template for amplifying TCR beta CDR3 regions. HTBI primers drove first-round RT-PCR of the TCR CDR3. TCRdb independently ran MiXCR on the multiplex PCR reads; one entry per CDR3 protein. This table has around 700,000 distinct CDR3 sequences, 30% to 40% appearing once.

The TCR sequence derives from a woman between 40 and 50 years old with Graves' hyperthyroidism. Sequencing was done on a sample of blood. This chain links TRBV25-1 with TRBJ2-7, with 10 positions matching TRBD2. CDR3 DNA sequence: TGTGCCTGGAGTGTTTTCTTGTCTAGCGGGAGCCCCTACGAGCAGTACTTC. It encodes CAWSVFLSSGSPYEQYF.